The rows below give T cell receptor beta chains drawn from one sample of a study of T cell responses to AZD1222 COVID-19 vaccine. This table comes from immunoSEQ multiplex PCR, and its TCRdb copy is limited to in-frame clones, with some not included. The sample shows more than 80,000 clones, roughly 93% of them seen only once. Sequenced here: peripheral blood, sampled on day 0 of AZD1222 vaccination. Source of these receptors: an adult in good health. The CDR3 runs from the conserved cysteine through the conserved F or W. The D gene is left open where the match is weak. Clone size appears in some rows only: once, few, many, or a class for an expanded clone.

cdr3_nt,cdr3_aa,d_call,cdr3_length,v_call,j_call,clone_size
TGTGCCAGCAGCGGCCTGAAATCCCGGGACAGGGGATTCTATGGCTACACCTTC,CASSGLKSRDRGFYGYTF,TRBD1,18,TRBV11-2,TRBJ1-2,-
TGTGCCAGCAGCTTGGGGGGCGCCCGGCAGCCCCAGCATTTT,CASSLGGARQPQHF,-,14,TRBV5-4,TRBJ1-5,once
TGTGCCAGCAGTTCCCCGGGACAGGGCCACTCCTACGAGCAGTACTTC,CASSSPGQGHSYEQYF,TRBD1,16,TRBV7-9,TRBJ2-7,-
TGTGCCAGCAGCCAAGATGCCGGGAAGAACACTGAAGCTTTCTTT,CASSQDAGKNTEAFF,-,15,TRBV4-2,TRBJ1-1,-
TGTGCCAGCAGCTTTGGGCAGGGGTTCCCAGCTTTCTTT,CASSFGQGFPAFF,-,13,TRBV11-3,TRBJ1-1,-
TGTGCCAGCAGCCCCGGGGGCAAAGATACGCAGTATTTT,CASSPGGKDTQYF,-,13,TRBV11-3,TRBJ2-3,-
TGCGCCAGCAGCCAAGAGCCGGCAGGCCGTAACACTGAAGCTTTCTTT,CASSQEPAGRNTEAFF,-,16,TRBV4-3,TRBJ1-1,-
TGCAGCGTTGGGACTAGGGACAGGCGTTCCTACGAGCAGTACTTC,CSVGTRDRRSYEQYF,-,15,TRBV29-1,TRBJ2-7,-
TGTGCCAGTAGTATTGGAGGGGCTGGGAACTATGGCTACACCTTC,CASSIGGAGNYGYTF,-,15,TRBV19,TRBJ1-2,-
TGTGCCACCAGTGGGGGCAGGGGTGGCACTGAAGCTTTCTTT,CATSGGRGGTEAFF,-,14,TRBV24-1,TRBJ1-1,-
TGTGCCAGCAGTTATTCCGTAGGGGATGGCTACACCTTC,CASSYSVGDGYTF,-,13,TRBV6-2/TRBV6-3,TRBJ1-2,-
TGTGCCAGCAGGCCCAGGGTACTGAGCGCTGAAGCTTTCTTT,CASRPRVLSAEAFF,-,14,TRBV5-6,TRBJ1-1,-
TGTGCCAGCACTTTCACAGCTAGACAGACTGAAGCTTTCTTT,CASTFTARQTEAFF,-,14,TRBV3-1/TRBV3-2,TRBJ1-1,once
TGTGCCAGCAGCTTGGGTCCCGAGCAGTACTTC,CASSLGPEQYF,-,11,TRBV5-6,TRBJ2-7,-
TGTGCCAGCAGCCACCCAGGGGGGATTGAGGAAAAACTGTTTTTT,CASSHPGGIEEKLFF,-,15,TRBV21-1,TRBJ1-4,-
TGTGCCAGTAGTATTCCGGGGAGTGTCTACGAGCAGTACTTC,CASSIPGSVYEQYF,-,14,TRBV19,TRBJ2-7,once
TGTGCCAGCAGTTACGACAGGGAAGCTTTCTTT,CASSYDREAFF,-,11,TRBV12-3/TRBV12-4,TRBJ1-1,-
TGTGCCAGCAGCTTGGGAGGGAGGAACACTGAAGCTTTCTTT,CASSLGGRNTEAFF,-,14,TRBV5-4,TRBJ1-1,-
TGTGCCAGCAGTTACTCACGGGGCAATCAGCCCCAGCATTTT,CASSYSRGNQPQHF,-,14,TRBV6-5,TRBJ1-5,-
TGTGCCAGCAGCTTACAGTTCAATCAGCCCCAGCATTTT,CASSLQFNQPQHF,-,13,TRBV7-8,TRBJ1-5,-
TGTGCCAGCACCCCGGGGGAGGGGGCGAACAATGAGCAGTTCTTC,CASTPGEGANNEQFF,-,15,TRBV11-3,TRBJ2-1,-
TGTGCCAGCAGTTCTGCGTCTGGGGTACATACGCAGTATTTT,CASSSASGVHTQYF,-,14,TRBV28,TRBJ2-3,-
TGTGCCAGCATTGGGACAGTTCACCAAGAGACCCAGTACTTC,CASIGTVHQETQYF,TRBD1,14,TRBV2,TRBJ2-5,-
TGCGCCAGCAGCCAAGAATACCAACCCACAGATACGCAGTATTTT,CASSQEYQPTDTQYF,-,15,TRBV4-3,TRBJ2-3,once
TGTGCCAGCAGTTTACTAGCGGGGTCCACAGATACGCAGTATTTT,CASSLLAGSTDTQYF,TRBD2,15,TRBV7-9,TRBJ2-3,-
TGCGCCAGCAGCCAAGAATCGGTGGGTTCTAATGAAAAACTGTTTTTT,CASSQESVGSNEKLFF,-,16,TRBV4-1,TRBJ1-4,-
TGTGCCAGCAGCAAAGTCGGGGGGGAGGCATCCTACGAGCAGTACTTC,CASSKVGGEASYEQYF,-,16,TRBV21-1,TRBJ2-7,-
TGTGCCAGCAGGCGACAGGGGCATAATTCACCCCTCCACTTT,CASRRQGHNSPLHF,TRBD1,14,TRBV6-5,TRBJ1-6,once
TGTGCCAGCAGTTCGGACAGGACCAATCAGCCCCAGCATTTT,CASSSDRTNQPQHF,TRBD1,14,TRBV6-5,TRBJ1-5,-
TGCGCCAGCAGCCCAGTCGGATCCCGCTACAATGAGCAGTTCTTC,CASSPVGSRYNEQFF,-,15,TRBV5-1,TRBJ2-1,once
TGTGCCAGTGGGGGACAGACCAGGGGAACCGGGGAGCTGTTTTTT,CASGGQTRGTGELFF,TRBD1,15,TRBV6-5,TRBJ2-2,-
TGTGCCAGTTGCCAGGGGGCTGACGAGCAGTACTTC,CASCQGADEQYF,TRBD1,12,TRBV7-8,TRBJ2-7,-
TGTGCCAGCAGTGTCGGACGGGCAGATACGCAGTATTTT,CASSVGRADTQYF,-,13,TRBV25-1,TRBJ2-3,-
TGTGCCAGCAGTCCCACGACAGTGGTGGAGACCCAGTACTTC,CASSPTTVVETQYF,-,14,TRBV27,TRBJ2-5,-
TGCGCCAGCAGCTTGAACACCGGGGAGCTGTTTTTT,CASSLNTGELFF,-,12,TRBV5-1,TRBJ2-2,few
TGCAGTGCTAGTGACCACATGAACACTGAAGCTTTCTTT,CSASDHMNTEAFF,-,13,TRBV20-1,TRBJ1-1,-
TGTGCCAGCAGTGAGTCGGTGCAAGAGACCCAGTACTTC,CASSESVQETQYF,-,13,TRBV25-1,TRBJ2-5,-
TGTGCCAGCAGCGCAGGACTAGCGGGGGTGTGGGAGCAGTTCTTC,CASSAGLAGVWEQFF,TRBD2,15,TRBV3-1/TRBV3-2,TRBJ2-1,-
TGTGCCAGTATAGACCGACAGGGTGCCAAACTGTTTTTT,CASIDRQGAKLFF,TRBD1,13,TRBV27,TRBJ1-4,-
TGTGCCAGCTCACCACGCTCTGACGAGCAGTACTTC,CASSPRSDEQYF,-,12,TRBV18,TRBJ2-7,once
TGCGCCAGCAGCCAATCGGTACAGGGAAATTATGGCTACACCTTC,CASSQSVQGNYGYTF,-,15,TRBV4-3,TRBJ1-2,-